A single sample is the source of the 16 T cell receptor beta chains below, sequenced in a study of human T cells and chemical hapten exposure. TCRdb fed the RACE reads into MiXCR, producing one record per CDR3 protein. Of more than 85,000 distinct CDR3 sequences in the sample, around 34% were seen once. Stated time point: patch test 3, about 24 weeks after DPC sensitization. Treatment noted: therapeutic diphenylcyclopropenone sensitization with weekly scalp DPC. Material: whole blood, obtained in connection with sensitization to the hapten diphenylcyclopropenone (DPC). The receptors derive from a man aged 35 to 55 with alopecia areata. Some clones in this sample may be carry-over from other donors' samples.

This clonotype has a handful of counts. The rearrangement joins TRBV7-3 to TRBJ2-5; 14 bases map to TRBD2. CDR1 is SGHTA and CDR2 is FQGTGA in the germline V gene. The V gene end was trimmed by 5 bases and the J gene end by 5 bases; junction bases not matched to a gene: 7. The CDR3 is 16 amino acids. The DNA for the CDR3 is TGTGCCAGCAGCATAGGGACTAGCGGGAGTAGTGAGACCCAGTACTTC. It translates to CASSIGTSGSSETQYF.

This clonotype was seen only a few times. The CDR3, as DNA: TGTGCCAGCAGTTACCGTGACGGCAGAAACTACGAGCAGTACTTC. Its protein is CASSYRDGRNYEQYF. V gene TRBV6-5 combines with J gene TRBJ2-7; D remains unclear. CDR3 length: 15 residues. V was trimmed by 2 bases and J by 3 bases, leaving 14 bases between them. Per the germline V gene, CDR1 is MNHEY and CDR2 is SVGAGI.

The chain recombines TRBV5-1 with TRBJ1-1; no clear D. CDR3 length: 13 residues. CDR1 and CDR2 (germline): SGHRS, YFSETQ. V was trimmed by 4 bases and J by 4 bases, leaving 11 bases between them. The CDR3 reads CASSQQESTEAFF. The CDR3 DNA sequence: TGCGCCAGCAGCCAGCAGGAGTCCACTGAAGCTTTCTTT.

This clonotype occurred a few times. The chain carries TRBV28 and TRBJ1-1; possible D gene TRBD1, 5 bases. V was pared by 6 bases and J by 7 bases, with 21 bases between. CDR3 length: 15 amino acids. Germline CDR1 MDHEN, CDR2 SYDVKM. For the CDR3, the DNA is TGTGCCAGCAGCTTGGGGGGGAAGGTCTTCCTTGAAGCTTTCTTT. Translation: CASSLGGKVFLEAFF.

This clonotype was seen just once. The J gene is TRBJ2-1, the V gene TRBV7-2, with 8 bases lining up with TRBD2. With V trimmed by 1 base and J by 16 bases, 9 bases remained unmatched. Per germline, CDR1 SGHTA and CDR2 FQGNSA. CDR3 length: 13 amino acids. The CDR3 spells CASSLVSSGYFFF. In DNA form, the CDR3 reads TGTGCCAGCAGCTTAGTTTCTAGCGGGTATTTTTTCTTC.

J is TRBJ2-7 and V is TRBV29-1; 9 bases are shared with TRBD1. The CDR3 runs 15 residues. Germline loops: CDR1 SQVTM, CDR2 ANQGSEA. Germline trimming cut 3 bases from V and 2 bases from J; bases unmatched to any gene: 8. CDR3 loop: CSVEGGQGFAYEQYF. CDR3 DNA sequence: TGCAGCGTTGAGGGCGGACAGGGGTTCGCCTACGAGCAGTACTTC.

The chain has TRBV7-2 and TRBJ2-7, with D tentatively TRBD2 (5 bases). CDR3 length: 14 residues. Germline lookup yields CDR1 SGHTA and CDR2 FQGNSA. V dropped 1 base and J dropped 2 bases, with 9 bases sitting between them. The CDR3 region is CASSLGDYTYEQYV. The CDR3 nucleotides are TGTGCCAGCAGCTTAGGCGACTATACCTACGAGCAGTACGTC.

The CDR3 coding sequence is TGCAGTGCTAGAGAGGACTACCGAGGGTCCGAGCAGTACTTC. As protein: CSAREDYRGSEQYF. The chain links TRBV20-1 to TRBJ2-7; TRBD2 is a possible D gene (6 bases). Trimming left V 0 bases short and J 6 bases short, with 15 bases between. The germline V gene has CDR1 DFQATT and CDR2 SNEGSKA (reference sequence). CDR3 length: 14 amino acids.

This chain joins TRBV6-6 and TRBJ2-2; 13 bases are a match to TRBD2. V shed 5 bases, J shed 4 bases, and the junction held 7 bases outside the gene matches. There are 17 residues in the CDR3. Germline assignment: CDR1 MNHNY and CDR2 SVGAGI (reference sequence). The CDR3 DNA sequence: TGTGCCAGCAGTCAGGGACTAGCGGGGACGGTCACCGGGGAGCTGTTTTTT. Its translation is CASSQGLAGTVTGELFF.

The chain is built from TRBV20-1 and TRBJ2-3; TRBD1 is a possible D gene (6 bases). Trimming removed 3 bases from V and 2 bases from J, with 12 bases in between. Germline V gives CDR1 DFQATT, CDR2 SNEGSKA (reference sequence). The CDR3 extends over 14 amino acids. The CDR3 sequence: CSARNNRDTDTQYF. The CDR3 DNA is TGCAGTGCTAGGAACAACAGGGACACAGATACGCAGTATTTT.

This chain links TRBV12-3 or TRBV12-4 with TRBJ1-3; D unresolved. The length of the CDR3 is 16 residues. The germline V and J ends were trimmed by 2 bases and 0 bases, with 11 bases remaining between them. The CDR3 DNA is TGTGCCAGCAGTTTATTACCCCAGCCCTCTGGAAACACCATATATTTT. This translates into CASSLLPQPSGNTIYF.

This chain uses TRBV28 with TRBJ1-2; D is ambiguous. The germline V and J ends were trimmed by 4 bases and 8 bases, with 14 bases remaining between them. This CDR3 has 13 amino acids. Germline V gene lookup returns CDR1 MDHEN and CDR2 SYDVKM. This CDR3 reads CASSYLGPEGYTF. CDR3 nucleotide sequence: TGTGCCAGCAGTTACTTGGGCCCAGAGGGCTACACCTTC.

The DNA for the CDR3 is TGTGCCAGCTCCCCAGGGGGCTACTATGGCTACACCTTC. This translates into CASSPGGYYGYTF. This chain links TRBV18 with TRBJ1-2; 8 bases are a match to TRBD1. Germline CDR1 reads KGHSH; CDR2 reads LQKENI. This CDR3 is 13 amino acids long. V lost 6 bases and J lost 3; bases outside the gene matches: 3.

This clonotype was recorded a few times. This chain joins TRBV2 and TRBJ2-7; D unclear. Trimming pared 6 bases from V and 1 base from J, leaving 10 bases between. Germline V gene sequence: CDR1 SNHLY, CDR2 FYNNEI. The CDR3 runs to 13 residues. The CDR3 protein is CASRPQGSYEQYV. DNA of the CDR3: TGTGCCAGCAGGCCCCAAGGGTCCTACGAGCAGTACGTC.

The genes are TRBV20-1 and TRBJ2-7; 10 positions agree with TRBD2. The length of the CDR3 is 15 residues. V trimming: 0 bases; J trimming: 5 bases; junction bases outside the gene matches: 7. The germline gives CDR1 DFQATT, CDR2 SNEGSKA (reference sequence). Here the CDR3 reads CSARDYASGSHEQYF. CDR3 sequence (DNA): TGCAGTGCTAGAGATTACGCTAGCGGGAGCCACGAGCAGTACTTC.

The rearrangement uses TRBV20-1 and TRBJ1-5; TRBD1 matches at 7 bases. The CDR3 length is 13 residues. Per germline, CDR1 DFQATT and CDR2 SNEGSKA (reference sequence). Trimming removed 2 bases from V and 9 bases from J; junction bases left unmatched: 7. In DNA, the CDR3 is TGCAGTGCTAGACCCACAGGGGAAAGGCCCCAGCATTTT. It translates to CSARPTGERPQHF.